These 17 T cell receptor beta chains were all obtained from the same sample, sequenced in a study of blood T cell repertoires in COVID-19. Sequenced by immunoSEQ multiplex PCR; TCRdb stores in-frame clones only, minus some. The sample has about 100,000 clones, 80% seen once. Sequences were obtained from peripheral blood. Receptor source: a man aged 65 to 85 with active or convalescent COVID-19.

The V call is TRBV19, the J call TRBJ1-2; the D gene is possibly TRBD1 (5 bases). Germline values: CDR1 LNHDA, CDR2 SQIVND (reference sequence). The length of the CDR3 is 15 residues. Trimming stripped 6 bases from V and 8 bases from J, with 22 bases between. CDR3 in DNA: TGTGCCAGTAGCCCAACCGGCATTGGGGGGTCGGGCTACACCTTC. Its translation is CASSPTGIGGSGYTF.

The CDR3 DNA sequence: TGTGCCAGCAGCCCCCGACTAGCCCAGGCAGATACGCAGTATTTT. This codes for CASSPRLAQADTQYF. This sequence joins TRBV9 and TRBJ2-3; 7 positions match TRBD2. Germline CDR1 reads SGDLS; CDR2 reads YYNGEE. Losses at the gene ends were 4 bases for V and 4 bases for J; bases not matched to a gene: 9. The CDR3 is 15 amino acids.

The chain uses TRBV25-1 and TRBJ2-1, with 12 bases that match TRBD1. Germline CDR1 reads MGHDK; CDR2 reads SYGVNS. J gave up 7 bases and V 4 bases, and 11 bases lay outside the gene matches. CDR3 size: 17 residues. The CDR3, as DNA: TGTGCCAGCAGTGTCTCGGGACAGGGGGCCCGGGGGAATGAGCAGTTCTTC. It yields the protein CASSVSGQGARGNEQFF. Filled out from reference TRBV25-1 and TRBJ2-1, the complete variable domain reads EADIYQTPRYLVIGTGKKITLECSQTMGHDKMYWYQQDPGMELHLIHYSYGVNSTEKGDLSSESTVSRIRTEHFPLTLESARPSHTSQYLCASSVSGQGARGNEQFFGPGTRLTVL.

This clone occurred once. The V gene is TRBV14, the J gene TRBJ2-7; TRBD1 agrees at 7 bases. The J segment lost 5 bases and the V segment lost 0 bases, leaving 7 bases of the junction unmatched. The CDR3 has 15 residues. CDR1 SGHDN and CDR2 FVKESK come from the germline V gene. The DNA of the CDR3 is TGTGCCAGCAGCCAAGATCTGAGACAGGGCCACGAGCAGTACTTC. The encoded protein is CASSQDLRQGHEQYF.

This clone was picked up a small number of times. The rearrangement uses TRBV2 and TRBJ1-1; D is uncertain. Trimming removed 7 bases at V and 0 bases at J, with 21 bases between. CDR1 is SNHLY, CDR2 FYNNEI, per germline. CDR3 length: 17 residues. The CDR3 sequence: CASIRGIIKDMNTEAFF. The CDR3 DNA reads TGTGCCAGCATCCGAGGGATAATCAAGGATATGAACACTGAAGCTTTCTTT.

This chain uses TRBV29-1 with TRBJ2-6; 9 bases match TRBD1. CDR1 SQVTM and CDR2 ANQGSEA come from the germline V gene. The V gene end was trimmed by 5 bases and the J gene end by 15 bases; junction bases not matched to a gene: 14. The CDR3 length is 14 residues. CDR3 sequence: CSVSHLGQGKDLTF. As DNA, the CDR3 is TGCAGCGTTTCCCATCTTGGACAGGGGAAGGACCTGACTTTC.

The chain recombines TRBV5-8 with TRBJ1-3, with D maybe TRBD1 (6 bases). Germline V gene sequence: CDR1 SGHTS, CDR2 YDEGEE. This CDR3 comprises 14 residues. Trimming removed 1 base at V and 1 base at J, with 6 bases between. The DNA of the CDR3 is TGTGCCAGCAGCTTGAGGGGGTCTGGAAACACCATATATTTT. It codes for CASSLRGSGNTIYF.

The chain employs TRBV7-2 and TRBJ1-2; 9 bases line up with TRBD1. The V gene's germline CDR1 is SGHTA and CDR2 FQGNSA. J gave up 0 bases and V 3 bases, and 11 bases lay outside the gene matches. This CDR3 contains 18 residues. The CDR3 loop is CASSLGPQGAAANYGYTF. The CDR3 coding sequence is TGTGCCAGCAGCTTGGGCCCACAGGGGGCAGCAGCTAACTATGGCTACACCTTC.

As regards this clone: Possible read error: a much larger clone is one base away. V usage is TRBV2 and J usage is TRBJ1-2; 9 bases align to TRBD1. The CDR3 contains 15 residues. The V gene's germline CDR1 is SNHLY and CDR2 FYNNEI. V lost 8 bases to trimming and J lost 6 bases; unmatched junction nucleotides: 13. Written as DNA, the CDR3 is TGTGCCAGCCGTGGGGGGGGGACAGGGTTCCATGGCTACACCTTC. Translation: CASRGGGTGFHGYTF.

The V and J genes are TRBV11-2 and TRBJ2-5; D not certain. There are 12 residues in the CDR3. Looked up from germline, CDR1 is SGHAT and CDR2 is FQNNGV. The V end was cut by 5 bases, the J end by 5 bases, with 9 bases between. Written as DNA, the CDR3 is TGTGCCAGCAGCCCCGGTTGGGAGACCCAGTACTTC. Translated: CASSPGWETQYF.

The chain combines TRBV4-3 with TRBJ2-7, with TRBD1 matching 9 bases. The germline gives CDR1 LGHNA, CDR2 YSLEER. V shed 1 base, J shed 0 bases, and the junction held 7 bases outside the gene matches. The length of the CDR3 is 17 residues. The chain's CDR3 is CASSQGLGTGTSYEQYF. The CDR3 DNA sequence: TGCGCCAGCAGCCAAGGATTAGGGACAGGGACCTCCTACGAGCAGTACTTC.

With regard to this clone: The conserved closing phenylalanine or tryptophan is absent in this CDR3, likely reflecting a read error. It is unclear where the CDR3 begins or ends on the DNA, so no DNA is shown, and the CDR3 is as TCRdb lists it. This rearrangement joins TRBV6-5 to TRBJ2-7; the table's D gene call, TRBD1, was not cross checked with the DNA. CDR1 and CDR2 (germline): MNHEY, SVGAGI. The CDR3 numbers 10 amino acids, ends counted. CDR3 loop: CARWPLDRDI.

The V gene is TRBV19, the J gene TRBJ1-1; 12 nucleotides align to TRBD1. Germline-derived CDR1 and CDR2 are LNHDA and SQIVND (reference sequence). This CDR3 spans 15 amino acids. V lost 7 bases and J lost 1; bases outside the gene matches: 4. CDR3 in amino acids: CASIPGQGANTEAFF. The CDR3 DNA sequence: TGTGCCAGTATTCCGGGACAGGGGGCGAACACTGAAGCTTTCTTT.

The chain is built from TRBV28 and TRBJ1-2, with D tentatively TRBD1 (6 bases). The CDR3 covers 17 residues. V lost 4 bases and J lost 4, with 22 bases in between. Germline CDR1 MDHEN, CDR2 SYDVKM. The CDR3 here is CASSSLPGTRPGYGYTF. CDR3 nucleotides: TGTGCCAGCAGTTCCCTTCCCGGGACACGACCGGGCTATGGCTACACCTTC.

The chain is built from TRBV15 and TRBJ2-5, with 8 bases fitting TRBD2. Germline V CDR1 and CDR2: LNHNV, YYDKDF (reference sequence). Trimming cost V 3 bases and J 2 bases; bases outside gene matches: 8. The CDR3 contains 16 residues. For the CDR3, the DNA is TGTGCCACCAGCAGCAACCCAGCGGGGGTGCAAGAGACCCAGTACTTC. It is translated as CATSSNPAGVQETQYF.

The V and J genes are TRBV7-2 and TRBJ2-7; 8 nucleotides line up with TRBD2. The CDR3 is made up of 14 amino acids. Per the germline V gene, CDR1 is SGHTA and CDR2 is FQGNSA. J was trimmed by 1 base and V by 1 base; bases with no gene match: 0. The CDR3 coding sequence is TGTGCCAGCAGCTTAGGCGGGGGGTCCTACGAGCAGTACTTC. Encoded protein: CASSLGGGSYEQYF.

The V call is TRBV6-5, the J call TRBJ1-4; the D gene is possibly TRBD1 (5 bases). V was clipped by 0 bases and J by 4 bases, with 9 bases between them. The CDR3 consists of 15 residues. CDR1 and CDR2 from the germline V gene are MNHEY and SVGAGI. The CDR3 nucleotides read TGTGCCAGCAGTTACTCGACAGCGAGTAATGAAAAACTGTTTTTT. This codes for CASSYSTASNEKLFF.